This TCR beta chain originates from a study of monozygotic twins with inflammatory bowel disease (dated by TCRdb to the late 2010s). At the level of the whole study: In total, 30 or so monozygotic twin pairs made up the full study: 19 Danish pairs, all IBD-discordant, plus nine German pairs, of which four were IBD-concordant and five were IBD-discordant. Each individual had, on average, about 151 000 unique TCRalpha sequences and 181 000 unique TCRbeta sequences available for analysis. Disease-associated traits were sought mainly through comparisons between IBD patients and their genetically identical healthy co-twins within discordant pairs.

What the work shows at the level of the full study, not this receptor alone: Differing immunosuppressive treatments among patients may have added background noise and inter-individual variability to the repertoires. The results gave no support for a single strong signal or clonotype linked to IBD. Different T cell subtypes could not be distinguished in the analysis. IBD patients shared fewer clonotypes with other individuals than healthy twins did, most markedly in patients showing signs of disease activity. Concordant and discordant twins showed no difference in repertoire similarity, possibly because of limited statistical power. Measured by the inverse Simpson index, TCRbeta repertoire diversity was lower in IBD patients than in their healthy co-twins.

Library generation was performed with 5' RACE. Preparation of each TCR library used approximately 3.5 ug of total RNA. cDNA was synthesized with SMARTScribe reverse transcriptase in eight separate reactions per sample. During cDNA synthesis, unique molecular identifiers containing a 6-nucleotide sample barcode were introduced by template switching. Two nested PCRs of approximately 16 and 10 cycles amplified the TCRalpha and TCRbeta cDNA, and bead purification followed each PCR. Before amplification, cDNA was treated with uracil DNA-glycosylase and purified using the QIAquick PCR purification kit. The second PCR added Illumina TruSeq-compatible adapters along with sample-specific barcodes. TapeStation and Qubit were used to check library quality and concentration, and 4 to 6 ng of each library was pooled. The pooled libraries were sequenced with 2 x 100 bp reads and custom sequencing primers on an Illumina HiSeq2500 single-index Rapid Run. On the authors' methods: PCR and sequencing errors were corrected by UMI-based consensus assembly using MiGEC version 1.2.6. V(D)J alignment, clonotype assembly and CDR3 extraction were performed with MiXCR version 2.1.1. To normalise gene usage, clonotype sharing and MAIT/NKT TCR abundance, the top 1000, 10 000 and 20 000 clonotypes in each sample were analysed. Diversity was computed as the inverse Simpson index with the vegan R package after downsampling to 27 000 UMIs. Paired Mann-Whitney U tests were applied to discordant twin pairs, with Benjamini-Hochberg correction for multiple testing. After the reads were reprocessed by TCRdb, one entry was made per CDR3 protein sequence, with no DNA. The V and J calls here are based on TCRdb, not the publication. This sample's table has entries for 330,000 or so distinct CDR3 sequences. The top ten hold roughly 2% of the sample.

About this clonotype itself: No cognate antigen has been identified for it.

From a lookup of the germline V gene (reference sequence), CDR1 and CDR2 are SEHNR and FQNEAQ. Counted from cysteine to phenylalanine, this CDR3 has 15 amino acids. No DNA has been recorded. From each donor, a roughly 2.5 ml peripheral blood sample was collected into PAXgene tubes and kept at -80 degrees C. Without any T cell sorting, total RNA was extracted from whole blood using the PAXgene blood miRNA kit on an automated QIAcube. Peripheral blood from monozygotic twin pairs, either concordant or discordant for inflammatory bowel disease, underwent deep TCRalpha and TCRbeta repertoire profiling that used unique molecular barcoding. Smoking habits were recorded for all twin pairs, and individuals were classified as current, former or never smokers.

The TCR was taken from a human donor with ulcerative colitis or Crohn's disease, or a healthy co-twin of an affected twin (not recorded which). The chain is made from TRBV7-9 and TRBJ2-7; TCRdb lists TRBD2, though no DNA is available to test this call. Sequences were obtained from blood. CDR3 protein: CASGTWASGSNEQYF.